One sample yielded the 20 T cell receptor beta chains listed below, sequenced in a study of blood T cell repertoires in COVID-19 (dated by TCRdb to the early 2020s). Library method: the immunoSEQ multiplex PCR assay. Drawn from immuneACCESS, this table holds only the in-frame rearrangements with V and J called that TCRdb kept. Clones are partly lost; checked studies trace under half to an unresolved V gene and leave the rest unexplained. For this sample there are 20,000 to 30,000 clones; roughly 89% appear just once. The ten top clones hold around 11% of the sample. The sequenced material came from peripheral blood. The receptors shown here come from a man aged 65 to 85 with acute or convalescent COVID-19.

The CDR3 loop reads CASSQAVPGLWIQETQYF. DNA for the CDR3: TGCGCCAGCAGCCAAGCCGTGCCCGGACTATGGATCCAAGAGACCCAGTACTTC. J is TRBJ2-5 and V is TRBV4-3; possibly TRBD2 for D (6 bases). Trimming removed 1 base from V and 1 base from J, with 19 bases in between. CDR1 is LGHNA and CDR2 is YSLEER in the germline V gene. CDR3 size: 18 residues.

The chain couples TRBV9 to TRBJ1-3; D is ambiguous. CDR1 is SGDLS and CDR2 is YYNGEE in the germline V gene. Trimming pared 2 bases from V and 0 bases from J, leaving 9 bases between. This CDR3 comprises 15 residues. As DNA, the CDR3 is TGTGCCAGCAGCGTTACAGTTAACTCTGGAAACACCATATATTTT. It is translated as CASSVTVNSGNTIYF.

The chain couples TRBV7-2 to TRBJ2-5; D possibly corresponds to TRBD1 (6 bases). There are 14 residues in the CDR3. Trimming removed 5 bases from V and 1 base from J, with 11 bases in between. Germline CDR1 reads SGHTA; CDR2 reads FQGNSA. The CDR3, as DNA: TGTGCCAGCAGCAATCGGGACATCCAAGAGACCCAGTACTTC. This translates into CASSNRDIQETQYF.

The chain employs TRBV27 and TRBJ1-3; D is unclear. The CDR3 totals 16 residues. Germline V gene lookup returns CDR1 MNHEY and CDR2 SMNVEV (reference sequence). V was pared by 5 bases and J by 1 base, with 15 bases between. CDR3 residues: CASSENSAASGNTIYF. Written as DNA, the CDR3 is TGTGCCAGCAGTGAAAATTCGGCGGCGTCTGGAAACACCATATATTTT.

The V gene is TRBV6-2 or TRBV6-3, the J gene TRBJ2-3, with 7 bases identical to TRBD2. Germline CDR1 and CDR2: MNHEY and SVGEGT. CDR3 length: 14 residues. J was trimmed by 5 bases and V by 2 bases; bases with no gene match: 4. The DNA of the CDR3 is TGTGCCAGCAGTTACCAGCGGGGTAGAGATACGCAGTATTTT. It translates to CASSYQRGRDTQYF.

By its share, this clone is hyperexpanded. The chain joins TRBV28 to TRBJ1-1; 7 bases are a match to TRBD1. The CDR3 extends over 14 amino acids. J lost 1 base, V lost 4 bases, and 3 bases had no gene match. Germline CDR1 MDHEN, CDR2 SYDVKM. This CDR3 reads CASSSGQKNTEAFF. In nucleotides, the CDR3 is TGTGCCAGCAGTTCGGGACAGAAGAACACTGAAGCTTTCTTT.

This chain joins TRBV5-6 and TRBJ2-7, with 7 bases that match TRBD1. Germline values: CDR1 SGHDT, CDR2 YYEEEE. V was clipped by 3 bases and J by 7 bases; unmatched bases: 13. The CDR3 has 15 amino acids. The CDR3 sequence is CASSSAGTDLREQYF. CDR3 nucleotides: TGTGCCAGCAGCTCCGCCGGGACAGACCTTAGAGAGCAGTACTTC.

This clone was seen more than once but under ten times. The chain joins TRBV10-3 to TRBJ2-1; tentative D call: TRBD2 (6 bases). CDR1 is ENHRY, CDR2 SYGVKD, per germline. The CDR3 is made up of 15 amino acids. V was shortened by 6 bases and J by 4 bases, with 16 bases between the two germline ends. CDR3 loop: CAISPRASDYNEQFF. CDR3 nucleotides: TGTGCCATCAGCCCCCGGGCTAGCGATTACAATGAGCAGTTCTTC.

V usage is TRBV5-1 and J usage is TRBJ2-5, with 12 bases that match TRBD2. After removal of 4 bases from V and 5 bases from J, the junction contained 9 bases not matched to a gene. The CDR3 is 16 residues long. Germline lookup yields CDR1 SGHRS and CDR2 YFSETQ. CDR3 loop: CASSARLAGVRETQYF. In DNA form, the CDR3 reads TGCGCCAGCAGCGCCAGACTAGCGGGAGTACGGGAGACCCAGTACTTC. The full variable domain, completed using reference TRBV5-1 and TRBJ2-5, is KAGVTQTPRYLIKTRGQQVTLSCSPISGHRSVSWYQQTPGQGLQFLFEYFSETQRNKGNFPGRFSGRQFSNSRSEMNVSTLELGDSALYLCASSARLAGVRETQYFGPGTRLLVL.

The genes are TRBV10-3 and TRBJ2-1, with D maybe TRBD2 (5 bases). The CDR3 extends over 11 amino acids. Germline V gene lookup returns CDR1 ENHRY and CDR2 SYGVKD. Trimming left V 4 bases short and J 9 bases short, with 7 bases between. The CDR3 loop is CAISGAGEQFF. As DNA, the CDR3 is TGTGCCATCAGTGGGGCGGGTGAGCAGTTCTTC.

The CDR3 DNA reads as TGTGCCAGCAGCTTATTGAGGGCGGGAGGCACAGATACGCAGTATTTT. Protein product: CASSLLRAGGTDTQYF. This sequence joins TRBV7-3 and TRBJ2-3, with 7 bases aligning to TRBD2. CDR1 and CDR2 (germline): SGHTA, FQGTGA. The CDR3 is 16 amino acids. V shed 2 bases, J shed 1 base, and the junction held 6 bases outside the gene matches.

The chain employs TRBV10-3 and TRBJ1-6; 9 bases line up with TRBD1. The CDR3 is made up of 19 amino acids. V gave up 2 bases and J gave up 0 bases; unmatched junction bases: 8. Germline assignment: CDR1 ENHRY and CDR2 SYGVKD. CDR3 sequence reads: CAISERDRESRSYNSPLHF. For the CDR3, the DNA is TGTGCCATCAGTGAGAGGGACAGGGAATCCCGCTCCTATAATTCACCCCTCCACTTT.

The rearrangement joins TRBV2 to TRBJ1-5, with D maybe TRBD1 (6 bases). Germline CDR1 and CDR2: SNHLY and FYNNEI. This CDR3 has 15 residues. The V end lost 6 bases, the J end lost 4 bases, and 16 bases lay between the germline ends. This CDR3 is CASRQTVRGNQPQHF. CDR3 sequence (DNA): TGTGCCAGCAGGCAAACAGTCAGGGGAAATCAGCCCCAGCATTTT.

The chain employs TRBV28 and TRBJ1-3; 11 positions match TRBD1. In germline, CDR1 is MDHEN, CDR2 SYDVKM. CDR3 length equals 18 residues. V trimming: 2 bases; J trimming: 4 bases; junction bases outside the gene matches: 10. The DNA of the CDR3 is TGTGCCAGCAGTTTAAGGCCGGGACAGGGGGGATCGGGAAACACCATATATTTT. Translated: CASSLRPGQGGSGNTIYF. Full variable domain (missing parts from reference TRBV28 and TRBJ1-3): DVKVTQSSRYLVKRTGEKVFLECVQDMDHENMFWYRQDPGLGLRLIYFSYDVKMKEKGDIPEGYSVSREKKERFSLILESASTNQTSMYLCASSLRPGQGGSGNTIYFGEGSWLTVV.

The chain uses TRBV4-1 and TRBJ1-2, with D possibly TRBD1 on 6 matching bases. The germline V and J ends were trimmed by 0 bases and 5 bases, with 13 bases remaining between them. The CDR3 runs 15 residues. Germline CDR1 is MGHRA and CDR2 is YSYEKL. The chain's CDR3 is CASSQDTQGRYGYTF. In nucleotides, the CDR3 is TGCGCCAGCAGCCAAGATACCCAGGGGCGATATGGCTACACCTTC.

The V and J genes are TRBV6-2 or TRBV6-3 and TRBJ1-2; unclear D gene. Germline V lookup: CDR1 MNHEY, CDR2 SVGEGT. This CDR3 region has 14 residues. Trimming took off 6 bases at V and 2 bases at J, with 13 bases between the two ends. The CDR3 DNA sequence: TGTGCCAGCAGCCCACAGTGGTCCAACTATGGCTACACCTTC. As protein: CASSPQWSNYGYTF.

The chain carries TRBV7-9 and TRBJ2-1, with 9 bases fitting TRBD2. CDR1 is SEHNR, CDR2 FQNEAQ, per germline (reference sequence). CDR3 size: 15 residues. V was pared by 4 bases and J by 9 bases, with 10 bases of the junction left unmatched. The CDR3 nucleotides read TGTGCCAGCAGCTCTCAAGCGGGAGGAATCCCTGAGCAGTTCTTC. Amino acid sequence: CASSSQAGGIPEQFF. Full variable domain (remainder filled in from reference TRBV7-9 and TRBJ2-1): DTGVSQNPRHKITKRGQNVTFRCDPISEHNRLYWYRQTLGQGPEFLTYFQNEAQLEKSRLLSDRFSAERPKGSFSTLEIQRTEQGDSAMYLCASSSQAGGIPEQFFGPGTRLTVL.

The rearrangement uses TRBV13 and TRBJ2-1, with 11 bases lining up with TRBD2. This CDR3 contains 17 residues. The V gene end was trimmed by 4 bases and the J gene end by 3 bases; junction bases not matched to a gene: 8. Germline V gene sequence: CDR1 PRHDT, CDR2 FYEKMQ (reference sequence). CDR3 nucleotide sequence: TGTGCCAGCAGCTCTATCCGGACTAGCGGGTTCTACAATGAGCAGTTCTTC. Protein product: CASSSIRTSGFYNEQFF. The full variable domain, with the rest looked up from reference TRBV13 and TRBJ2-1, is AAGVIQSPRHLIKEKRETATLKCYPIPRHDTVYWYQQGPGQDPQFLISFYEKMQSDKGSIPDRFSAQQFSDYHSELNMSSLELGDSALYFCASSSIRTSGFYNEQFFGPGTRLTVL.

The chain is built from TRBV29-1 and TRBJ1-5; weak D call: TRBD1 (6 bases). From germline, CDR1 is SQVTM and CDR2 ANQGSEA. The CDR3 length is 13 residues. Trimming stripped 5 bases from V and 1 base from J, with 9 bases between. In DNA, the CDR3 is TGCAGCGTTCATACAGGGAGCAATCAGCCCCAGCATTTT. This encodes CSVHTGSNQPQHF.

The genes are TRBV5-8 and TRBJ2-1; a possible D gene is TRBD1 (5 bases). The germline V and J ends were trimmed by 4 bases and 12 bases, with 14 bases remaining between them. The CDR3 extends over 12 amino acids. CDR1 is SGHTS and CDR2 is YDEGEE in the germline V gene. The CDR3 sequence is CASSKGPARQFF. The CDR3 DNA is TGTGCCAGCAGCAAGGGGCCCGCCCGGCAGTTCTTC.